These 5 T cell receptor beta chains originate from one sample sequenced in a study of blood T cell repertoires in COVID-19. Profiling relied on immunoSEQ multiplex PCR, and the TCRdb table lists in-frame clones only, not all of them. The table has fewer than 250,000 clones, roughly nine tenths seen once. Sequenced: PBMCs or T cells enriched from blood (not recorded which). The origin of the receptors is a woman between 18 and 29 years old who had recovered from COVID-19.

This chain links TRBV2 with TRBJ2-5, with a possible D match to TRBD2 (6 bases). Germline V gives CDR1 SNHLY, CDR2 FYNNEI. CDR3 size: 12 residues. Trimming took 7 bases from V and 7 from J, leaving 13 bases between them. The CDR3 DNA reads TGTGCCAGCATAGCGGAGAGAGGGACCCAGTACTTC. Its protein is CASIAERGTQYF.

This sequence joins TRBV30 and TRBJ1-2, with 8 bases lining up with TRBD1. CDR1 GTSNPN and CDR2 SVGIG come from the germline V gene (reference sequence). The CDR3 contains 12 residues. Losses at the gene ends were 8 bases for V and 8 bases for J; bases not matched to a gene: 10. CDR3 bases: TGTGCCCGGGCCAGGGGGCGGGTGGGCTACACCTTC. Translating it yields CARARGRVGYTF.

The V and J genes are TRBV5-5 and TRBJ1-2; 7 bases are a match to TRBD1. Germline trimming cut 3 bases from V and 8 bases from J; bases unmatched to any gene: 13. CDR3 length equals 15 residues. Germline V gene data show CDR1 as SGHKS and CDR2 as YYEKEE (reference sequence). This CDR3 reads CASSSKGGAGNGYTF. DNA for the CDR3: TGTGCCAGCAGCTCAAAAGGGGGCGCAGGGAACGGCTACACCTTC.

The gene calls are TRBV11-2 and TRBJ1-6; TRBD1 might be the D (6 bases). CDR1 and CDR2 from the germline V gene are SGHAT and FQNNGV. The CDR3 is made up of 16 amino acids. With 0 bases removed from V and 9 bases from J, the gap between germline ends came to 15 bases. CDR3 in DNA: TGTGCCAGCAGCTTAGACCTGGACAGTATTCTTTCACCCCTCCACTTT. It encodes CASSLDLDSILSPLHF.

The chain recombines TRBV19 with TRBJ1-2, with 7 bases identical to TRBD1. The J segment lost 4 bases and the V segment lost 5 bases, leaving 10 bases of the junction unmatched. CDR1 is LNHDA and CDR2 is SQIVND in the germline V gene (reference sequence). This CDR3 has 15 residues. CDR3 coding DNA: TGTGCCAGTAGTGTCGGGACAGCCTCCCTCTATGGCTACACCTTC. It codes for CASSVGTASLYGYTF.